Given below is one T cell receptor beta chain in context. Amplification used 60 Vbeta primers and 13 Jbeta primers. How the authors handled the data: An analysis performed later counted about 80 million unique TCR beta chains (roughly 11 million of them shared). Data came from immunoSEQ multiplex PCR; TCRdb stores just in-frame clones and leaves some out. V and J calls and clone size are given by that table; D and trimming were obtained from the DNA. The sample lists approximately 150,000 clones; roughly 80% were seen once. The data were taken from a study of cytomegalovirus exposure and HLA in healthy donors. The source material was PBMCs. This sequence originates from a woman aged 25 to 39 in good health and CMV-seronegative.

The CDR3 region has the DNA TGTGCCTGGAGTATTACAGGGGGGTCCTACGAGCAGTACTTC. Protein product: CAWSITGGSYEQYF. The chain recombines TRBV30 with TRBJ2-7; 8 bases are shared with TRBD1. Trimming at V came to 2 bases and at J to 1 base, leaving 4 bases not matched to a gene. CDR1 is GTSNPN, CDR2 SVGIG, per germline (reference sequence). The CDR3 contains 14 residues.